Below, 24 T cell receptor beta chains from the same sample are listed, as sequenced in a study of type 1 regulatory T cells. Each CDR3 protein is one row after TCRdb ran MiXCR on the reads. The sample consists of 35,000 to 50,000 distinct CDR3 sequences, 12% of them appearing once. No antigen has been assigned to these receptors. Sequences were obtained from cultured non-Tr1 T cells, either the whole culture or a sorted T cell fraction (not recorded which). These receptors came from a human donor in good health.

This clonotype was seen repeatedly, ten times or more. The V call is TRBV3-1, the J call TRBJ1-2; D is ambiguous. CDR1 and CDR2 from the germline V gene are LGHDT and YNNKEL (reference sequence). Trimming stripped 1 base from V and 6 bases from J, with 6 bases between. CDR3 length: 12 residues. The CDR3 nucleotides are TGTGCCAGCAGCCAAGTCGGGGATGGCTACACCTTC. Amino acid sequence: CASSQVGDGYTF.

This clonotype was seen ten or more times. DNA for the CDR3: TGTGCCAGCAGCCAAGTTGGGGCAGAAGCTTTCTTT. It yields the protein CASSQVGAEAFF. This chain links TRBV3-1 with TRBJ1-1; perhaps TRBD1 as D (5 bases). V lost 1 base and J 8 bases, leaving 8 bases between the germline ends. This CDR3 region has 12 residues. CDR1 and CDR2 (germline): LGHDT, YNNKEL (reference sequence). Together with reference TRBV3-1 and TRBJ1-1, the CDR3 gives the full variable domain: DTAVSQTPKYLVTQMGNDKSIKCEQNLGHDTMYWYKQDSKKFLKIMFSYNNKELIINETVPNRFSPKSPDKAHLNLHINSLELGDSAVYFCASSQVGAEAFFGQGTRLTVV.

This clonotype was seen only a few times. The genes are TRBV7-2 and TRBJ2-1, with 9 bases fitting TRBD1. Unmatched junction bases numbered 5, after V lost 3 bases and J lost 5 bases. The CDR3 is 15 residues long. From germline, CDR1 is SGHTA and CDR2 FQGNSA. The CDR3 sequence is CASSFGTGRNNEQFF. CDR3 in DNA: TGTGCCAGCAGCTTCGGGACAGGGCGTAACAATGAGCAGTTCTTC.

This clonotype has at least ten counts. This sequence joins TRBV2 and TRBJ1-1, with a tentative D call TRBD1 (5 bases). The CDR3 totals 14 residues. V was shortened by 1 base and J by 4 bases, with 10 bases between the two germline ends. CDR1 and CDR2 (germline): SNHLY, FYNNEI. CDR3 bases: TGTGCCAGCAGTGAAGTCCGGGGGGGCACTGAAGCTTTCTTT. It codes for CASSEVRGGTEAFF.

The gene calls are TRBV7-2 and TRBJ1-2, with TRBD1 matching 9 bases. There are 14 residues in the CDR3. The ends lost 6 bases at V and 7 bases at J; junction bases unmatched: 9. Germline lookup yields CDR1 SGHTA and CDR2 FQGNSA. The CDR3 region has the DNA TGTGCCAGCAGGGATGGGACAGGGAATTTTGGCTACACCTTC. It codes for CASRDGTGNFGYTF.

This clonotype was seen only a few times. The chain is built from TRBV5-1 and TRBJ2-3; no clear D. This CDR3 is 15 amino acids long. Deletions cut 1 base from V and 2 bases from J, with 11 bases between. Germline V gene sequence: CDR1 SGHRS, CDR2 YFSETQ. CDR3 in DNA: TGCGCCAGCAGCTTGTTGCAAGGAGCCACAGATACGCAGTATTTT. Its translation: CASSLLQGATDTQYF.

Concerning this clonotype itself: The junction departs from the called germline gene at one end, perhaps through a read error. CDR3 protein: CASSPLQGSTGKLFF. The CDR3 DNA follows: TGTGCCAGCAGCCCTTTACAGGGGAGCACCGGGAAGCTGTTTTTT. The chain carries TRBV7-9 and TRBJ2-2, with 7 nucleotides matching TRBD1. Germline lookup yields CDR1 SEHNR and CDR2 FQNEAQ (reference sequence). The CDR3 spans 15 residues.

A single count supports this clonotype. Being one base from a much bigger clone, this may be a read error. V and J are TRBV12-3 or TRBV12-4 and TRBJ1-1; possible D gene TRBD1, 6 bases. The CDR3 runs to 16 residues. Trimming left V 1 base short and J 3 bases short, with 15 bases between. The CDR3 spells CASSLVLQGWDTEAFF. The DNA for the CDR3 is TGTGCCAGCAGTTTAGTGCTACAGGGATGGGACACTGAAGCTTTCTTT.

Relative to its sample, this clonotype is medium-sized. This chain joins TRBV5-1 and TRBJ2-1; the match to TRBD2 covers 8 bases. Germline V gene lookup returns CDR1 SGHRS and CDR2 YFSETQ. The J segment lost 4 bases and the V segment lost 4 bases, leaving 7 bases of the junction unmatched. This CDR3 has 15 amino acids. The CDR3 DNA sequence: TGCGCCAGCAGCCCGGGACTAGACGCGTACAATGAGCAGTTCTTC. Translated: CASSPGLDAYNEQFF. The variable domain in full, completed from reference TRBV5-1 and TRBJ2-1, reads KAGVTQTPRYLIKTRGQQVTLSCSPISGHRSVSWYQQTPGQGLQFLFEYFSETQRNKGNFPGRFSGRQFSNSRSEMNVSTLELGDSALYLCASSPGLDAYNEQFFGPGTRLTVL.

The table lists this clonotype with a few counts. V gene TRBV5-1 combines with J gene TRBJ2-6, with D perhaps matching TRBD1 or TRBD2 (5 bases each). V was shortened by 4 bases and J by 2 bases, with 10 bases between the two germline ends. The germline V gene has CDR1 SGHRS and CDR2 YFSETQ. The CDR3 has 15 amino acids. CDR3 amino acids: CASSPGTAGANVLTF. CDR3 nucleotide sequence: TGCGCCAGCAGCCCCGGGACCGCTGGGGCCAACGTCCTGACTTTC.

This clonotype has more than one count but fewer than ten. This chain links TRBV20-1 with TRBJ1-6; D gene unclear. This CDR3 has 14 residues. Trimming cost V 1 base and J 0 bases, with 4 bases left between them. Per germline, CDR1 DFQATT and CDR2 SNEGSKA (reference sequence). The CDR3 protein is CSARGRSYNSPLHF. The DNA for the CDR3 is TGCAGTGCTAGAGGCCGCTCCTATAATTCACCCCTCCACTTT.

In this sample, this clonotype turned up many times. The chain recombines TRBV3-1 with TRBJ2-5; 8 nucleotides agree with TRBD1. The CDR3 contains 17 residues. V dropped 5 bases and J dropped 5; count of bases not matched to a gene: 16. The germline gives CDR1 LGHDT, CDR2 YNNKEL (reference sequence). CDR3 sequence (DNA): TGTGCCAGCAGCTTCAAACTGACAGGGGCCTTTCTGGAGACCCAGTACTTC. Translating gives CASSFKLTGAFLETQYF.

This clonotype was counted many times. The chain uses TRBV6-1 and TRBJ2-3; no clear D gene. This CDR3 is 11 amino acids long. Trimming took 7 bases from V and 7 from J, leaving 9 bases between them. Germline CDR1 reads MNHNS; CDR2 reads SASEGT. The CDR3, as DNA: TGTGCCAGCACCGAAAAGTATACGCAGTATTTT. This sequence encodes CASTEKYTQYF.

This chain joins TRBV10-3 and TRBJ2-2; TRBD1 matches 9 bases. The CDR3 is 15 amino acids. Germline V CDR1 and CDR2: ENHRY, SYGVKD. V trimming: 5 bases; J trimming: 6 bases; junction bases outside the gene matches: 7. CDR3 loop: CAISRGTGRAGELFF. As DNA, the CDR3 is TGTGCCATCAGTAGGGGGACAGGGCGCGCCGGGGAGCTGTTTTTT.

This clonotype was seen repeatedly, ten times or more. The chain joins TRBV20-1 to TRBJ1-1; tentative D call: TRBD1 (6 bases). The CDR3 runs 17 residues. V was pared by 2 bases and J by 4 bases, with 23 bases between. Germline CDR1 and CDR2: DFQATT and SNEGSKA (reference sequence). This CDR3 reads CSARSPRGGRWGTEAFF. The DNA for the CDR3 is TGCAGTGCTAGAAGTCCTCGTGGGGGGCGGTGGGGCACTGAAGCTTTCTTT.

This clonotype was counted at least ten times. The V call is TRBV6-2 or TRBV6-3, the J call TRBJ2-7; tentatively, D is TRBD2 (5 bases). The CDR3 length is 15 residues. Germline-derived CDR1 and CDR2 are MNHEY and SVGEGT. The V gene lost 2 bases and the J gene lost 4 bases, with 15 bases spanning the gap. Here the CDR3 reads CASSYSGSVTYEQYF. Written as DNA, the CDR3 is TGTGCCAGCAGTTACAGCGGCAGCGTGACTTACGAGCAGTACTTC.

This clonotype showed up many times. The chain joins TRBV7-9 to TRBJ2-1, with 8 bases identical to TRBD2. The V and J ends lost 1 base and 6 bases, in that order; junction bases with no gene match: 5. Germline V gene data show CDR1 as SEHNR and CDR2 as FQNEAQ (reference sequence). The CDR3 consists of 15 residues. The CDR3 region is CASSLVGRAGNEQFF. CDR3 nucleotide sequence: TGTGCCAGCAGCTTAGTCGGGAGGGCCGGCAATGAGCAGTTCTTC.

This clonotype has just a few counts. The rearrangement joins TRBV19 to TRBJ1-3; 10 bases are a match to TRBD1. V lost 4 bases to trimming and J lost 4 bases; unmatched junction nucleotides: 7. The CDR3 consists of 16 residues. Germline V gene data show CDR1 as LNHDA and CDR2 as SQIVND (reference sequence). The CDR3 protein is CASSTSDRGNGNTIYF. The DNA of the CDR3 is TGTGCCAGTAGTACATCGGACAGGGGGAACGGAAACACCATATATTTT.

This clonotype was seen a handful of times. At one boundary the junction diverges from the germline segment, which might be a read error. CDR3 protein: CAGSLRFRTSSTDTQYF. Here the CDR3 DNA reads TGTGCCGGCAGTTTACGGTTTAGGACTAGTTCGACAGATACGCAGTATTTT. The chain carries TRBV27 and TRBJ2-3, with 7 bases matching TRBD2. This CDR3 spans 17 amino acids. Germline loops: CDR1 MNHEY, CDR2 SMNVEV (reference sequence).

Comments on this clonotype: Likely a read error: the CDR3 ends without its conserved phenylalanine or tryptophan. The rearrangement joins TRBV18 to TRBJ2-3; unclear D gene. The CDR3 totals 13 residues. CDR1 KGHSH and CDR2 LQKENI come from the germline V gene. V was cut by 6 bases and J by 2 bases, with 9 bases left in between. The CDR3: CASSERLTDTQYL. DNA of the CDR3: TGTGCCAGCTCGGAACGACTCACAGATACGCAGTATCTT.

This clonotype showed up just a few times. The V call is TRBV20-1, the J call TRBJ2-7, with a tentative D call TRBD1 (5 bases). CDR3 length: 12 amino acids. V gave up 1 base and J gave up 9 bases, with 13 bases separating them. Germline values: CDR1 DFQATT, CDR2 SNEGSKA (reference sequence). The CDR3 is CSARGSGAVQYF. Written as DNA, the CDR3 is TGCAGTGCTAGAGGGAGTGGGGCCGTGCAGTACTTC.

CDR3 sequence (DNA): TGCGCCAGCAGCTTGGACGACAGAGAAGCTTTCTTT. Its translation: CASSLDDREAFF. The chain links TRBV5-1 to TRBJ1-1; D possibly corresponds to TRBD1 (5 bases). The CDR3 length is 12 residues. Between the trimmed V and J ends, which lost 0 bases and 8 bases, there was a span of 8 bases. Germline CDR1 reads SGHRS; CDR2 reads YFSETQ.

This clonotype was detected only a few times. The chain carries TRBV20-1 and TRBJ2-5; TRBD2 might be the D (5 bases). CDR3 length equals 15 residues. CDR1 is DFQATT, CDR2 SNEGSKA, per germline (reference sequence). The V and J ends lost 2 bases and 5 bases respectively, with 18 bases between them. CDR3 coding DNA: TGCAGTGCTAGATCCAGAGGAGGCCGCCGGGAGACCCAGTACTTC. Translation gives CSARSRGGRRETQYF.

This clonotype occurred a few times. The chain has TRBV5-8 and TRBJ2-5; D may match TRBD1 or TRBD2 (6 bases each). The CDR3 runs to 14 residues. V lost 3 bases to trimming and J lost 5 bases, with 14 bases between them. The germline V gene encodes CDR1 SGHTS and CDR2 YDEGEE. In DNA form, the CDR3 reads TGTGCCAGCAGCTGGGGGGACAAGAGGGAGACCCAGTACTTC. Its protein product is CASSWGDKRETQYF.